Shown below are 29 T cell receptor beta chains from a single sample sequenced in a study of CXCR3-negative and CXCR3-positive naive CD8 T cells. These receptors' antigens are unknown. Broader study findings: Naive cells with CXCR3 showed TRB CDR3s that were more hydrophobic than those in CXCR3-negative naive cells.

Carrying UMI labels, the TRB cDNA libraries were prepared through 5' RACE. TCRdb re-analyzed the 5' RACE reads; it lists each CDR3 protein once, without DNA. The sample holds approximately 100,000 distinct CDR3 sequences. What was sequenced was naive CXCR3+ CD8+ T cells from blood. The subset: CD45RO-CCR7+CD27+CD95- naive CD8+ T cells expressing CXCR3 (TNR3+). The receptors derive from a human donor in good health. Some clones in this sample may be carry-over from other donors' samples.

Here the CDR3 reads CASSFGTSGYEQFF. V and J are TRBV6-2 or TRBV6-3 and TRBJ2-1; TCRdb gives TRBD2 as the D gene, but with no DNA this cannot be confirmed. CDR3 length equals 14 residues. Germline assignment: CDR1 MNHEY and CDR2 SVGEGT.

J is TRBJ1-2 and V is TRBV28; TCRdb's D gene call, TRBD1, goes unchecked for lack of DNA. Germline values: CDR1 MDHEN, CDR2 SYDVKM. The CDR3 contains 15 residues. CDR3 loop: CASSFSGQGNYGYTF.

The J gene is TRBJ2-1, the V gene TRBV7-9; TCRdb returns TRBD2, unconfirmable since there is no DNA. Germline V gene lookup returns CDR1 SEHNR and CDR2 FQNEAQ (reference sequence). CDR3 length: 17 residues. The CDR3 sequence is CASSSRRGPGSYNEQFF.

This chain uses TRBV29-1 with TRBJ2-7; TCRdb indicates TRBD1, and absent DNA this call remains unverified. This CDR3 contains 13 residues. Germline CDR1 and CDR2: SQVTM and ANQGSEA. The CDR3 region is CSVGGTGAYEQYF.

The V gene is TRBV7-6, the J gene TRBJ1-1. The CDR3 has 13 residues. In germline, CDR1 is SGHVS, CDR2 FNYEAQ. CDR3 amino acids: CASSPVGVAEAFF.

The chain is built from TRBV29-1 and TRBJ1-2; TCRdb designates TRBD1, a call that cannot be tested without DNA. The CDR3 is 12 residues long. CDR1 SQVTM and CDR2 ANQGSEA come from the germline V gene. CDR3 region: CSVEGTAYGYTF. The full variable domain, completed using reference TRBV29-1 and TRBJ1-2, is SAVISQKPSRDICQRGTSLTIQCQVDSQVTMMFWYRQQPGQSLTLIATANQGSEATYESGFVIDKFPISRPNLTFSTLTVSNMSPEDSSIYLCSVEGTAYGYTFGSGTRLTVV.

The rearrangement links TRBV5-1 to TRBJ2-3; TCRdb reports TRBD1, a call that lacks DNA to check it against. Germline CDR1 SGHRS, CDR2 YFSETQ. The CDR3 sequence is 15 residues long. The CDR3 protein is CASSPPGAPIDTQYF. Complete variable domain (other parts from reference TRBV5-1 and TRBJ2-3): KAGVTQTPRYLIKTRGQQVTLSCSPISGHRSVSWYQQTPGQGLQFLFEYFSETQRNKGNFPGRFSGRQFSNSRSEMNVSTLELGDSALYLCASSPPGAPIDTQYFGPGTRLTVL.

The CDR3 sequence: CASSSHRASGANVLTF. V gene TRBV9 combines with J gene TRBJ2-6; the TCRdb call, TRBD1, lacks DNA for checking. This CDR3 is built from 16 residues. Germline V gene sequence: CDR1 SGDLS, CDR2 YYNGEE.

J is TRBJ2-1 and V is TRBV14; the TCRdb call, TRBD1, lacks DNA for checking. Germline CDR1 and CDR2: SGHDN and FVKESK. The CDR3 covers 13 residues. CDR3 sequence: CASSLPGSGEQFF. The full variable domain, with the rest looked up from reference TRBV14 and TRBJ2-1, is EAGVTQFPSHSVIEKGQTVTLRCDPISGHDNLYWYRRVMGKEIKFLLHFVKESKQDESGMPNNRFLAERTGGTYSTLKVQPAELEDSGVYFCASSLPGSGEQFFGPGTRLTVL.

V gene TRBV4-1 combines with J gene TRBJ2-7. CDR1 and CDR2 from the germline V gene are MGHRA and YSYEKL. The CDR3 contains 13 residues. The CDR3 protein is CASSLRSTYEQYF.

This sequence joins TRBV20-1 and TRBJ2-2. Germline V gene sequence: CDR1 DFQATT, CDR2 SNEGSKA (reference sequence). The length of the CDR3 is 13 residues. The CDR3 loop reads CSAREDYTGELFF.

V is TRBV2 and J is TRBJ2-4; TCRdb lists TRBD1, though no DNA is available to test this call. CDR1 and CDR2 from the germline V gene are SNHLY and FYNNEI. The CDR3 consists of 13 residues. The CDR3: CASSPPGGNIQYF.

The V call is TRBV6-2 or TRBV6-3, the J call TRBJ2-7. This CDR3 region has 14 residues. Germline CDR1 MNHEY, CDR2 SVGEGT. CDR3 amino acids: CASSYPSTSTEQYF.

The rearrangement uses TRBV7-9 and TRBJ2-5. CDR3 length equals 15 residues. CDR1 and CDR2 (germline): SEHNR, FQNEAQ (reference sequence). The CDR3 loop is CASSYTGSHQETQYF.

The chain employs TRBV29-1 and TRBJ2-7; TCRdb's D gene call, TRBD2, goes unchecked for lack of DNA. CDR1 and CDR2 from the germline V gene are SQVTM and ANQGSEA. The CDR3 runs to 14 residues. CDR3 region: CSVEAGRRRGEQYF.

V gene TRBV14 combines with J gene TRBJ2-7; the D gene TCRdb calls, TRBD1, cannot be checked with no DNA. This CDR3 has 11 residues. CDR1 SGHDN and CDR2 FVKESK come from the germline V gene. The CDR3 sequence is CASSIVQGQYF.

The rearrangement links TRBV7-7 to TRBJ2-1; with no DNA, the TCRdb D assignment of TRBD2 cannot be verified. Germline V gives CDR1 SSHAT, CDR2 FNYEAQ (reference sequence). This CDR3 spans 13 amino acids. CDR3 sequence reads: CASTRAGKNEQFF. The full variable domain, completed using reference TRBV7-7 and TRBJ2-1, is GAGVSQSPRYKVTKRGQDVTLRCDPISSHATLYWYQQALGQGPEFLTYFNYEAQPDKSGLPSDRFSAERPEGSISTLTIQRTEQRDSAMYRCASTRAGKNEQFFGPGTRLTVL.

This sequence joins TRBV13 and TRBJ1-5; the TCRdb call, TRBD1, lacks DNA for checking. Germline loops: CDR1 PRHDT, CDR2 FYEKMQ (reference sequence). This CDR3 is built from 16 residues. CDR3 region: CASSFGTGGSNQPQHF.

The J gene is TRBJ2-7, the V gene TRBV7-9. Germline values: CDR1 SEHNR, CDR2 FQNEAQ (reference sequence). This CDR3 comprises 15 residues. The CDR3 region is CASSHDTGGSYEQYF.

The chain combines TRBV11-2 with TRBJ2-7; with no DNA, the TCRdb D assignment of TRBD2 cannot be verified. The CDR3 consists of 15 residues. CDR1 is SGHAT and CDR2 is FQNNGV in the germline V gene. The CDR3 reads CASSLVGLEADEQYF. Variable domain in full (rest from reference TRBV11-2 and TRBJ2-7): EAGVAQSPRYKIIEKRQSVAFWCNPISGHATLYWYQQILGQGPKLLIQFQNNGVVDDSQLPKDRFSAERLKGVDSTLKIQPAKLEDSAVYLCASSLVGLEADEQYFGPGTRLTVT.

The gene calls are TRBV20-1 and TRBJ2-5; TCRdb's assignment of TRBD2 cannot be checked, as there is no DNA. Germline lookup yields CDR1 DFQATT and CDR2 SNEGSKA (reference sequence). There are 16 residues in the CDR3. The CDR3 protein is CSARVSGGGASETQYF.

This CDR3 reads CASEALLGTGELFF. The chain employs TRBV7-9 and TRBJ2-2; the TRBD2 assignment by TCRdb is unverifiable without DNA. The CDR3 loop spans 14 amino acids. Germline assignment: CDR1 SEHNR and CDR2 FQNEAQ (reference sequence).

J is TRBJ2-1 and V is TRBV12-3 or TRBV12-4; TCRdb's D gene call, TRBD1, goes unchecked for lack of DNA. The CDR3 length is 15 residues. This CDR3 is CASSFVRVQQDEQFF.

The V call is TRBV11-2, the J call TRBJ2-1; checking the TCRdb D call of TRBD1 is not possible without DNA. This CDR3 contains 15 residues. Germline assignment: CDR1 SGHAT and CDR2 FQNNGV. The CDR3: CASSTVTGAYNEQFF. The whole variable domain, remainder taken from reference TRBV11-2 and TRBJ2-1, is EAGVAQSPRYKIIEKRQSVAFWCNPISGHATLYWYQQILGQGPKLLIQFQNNGVVDDSQLPKDRFSAERLKGVDSTLKIQPAKLEDSAVYLCASSTVTGAYNEQFFGPGTRLTVL.

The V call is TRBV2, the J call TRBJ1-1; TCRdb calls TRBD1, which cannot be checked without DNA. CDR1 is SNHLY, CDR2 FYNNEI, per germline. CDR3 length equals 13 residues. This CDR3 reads CASSPTGKTEAFF.

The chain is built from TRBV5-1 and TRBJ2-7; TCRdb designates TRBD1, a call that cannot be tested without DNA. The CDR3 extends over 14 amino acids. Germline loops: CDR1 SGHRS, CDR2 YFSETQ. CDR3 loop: CASSLVGTGPEQYF. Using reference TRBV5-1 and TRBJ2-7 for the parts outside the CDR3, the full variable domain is KAGVTQTPRYLIKTRGQQVTLSCSPISGHRSVSWYQQTPGQGLQFLFEYFSETQRNKGNFPGRFSGRQFSNSRSEMNVSTLELGDSALYLCASSLVGTGPEQYFGPGTRLTVT.

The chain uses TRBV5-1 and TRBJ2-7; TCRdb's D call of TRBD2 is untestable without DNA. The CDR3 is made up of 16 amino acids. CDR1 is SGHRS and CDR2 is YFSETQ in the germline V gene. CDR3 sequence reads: CASSLGTSGRRGEQYF.

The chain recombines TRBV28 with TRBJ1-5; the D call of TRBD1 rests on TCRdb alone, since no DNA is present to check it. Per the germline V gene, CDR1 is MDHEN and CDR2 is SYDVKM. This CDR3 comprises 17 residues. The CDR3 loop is CASSTRRGTLGDQPQHF.

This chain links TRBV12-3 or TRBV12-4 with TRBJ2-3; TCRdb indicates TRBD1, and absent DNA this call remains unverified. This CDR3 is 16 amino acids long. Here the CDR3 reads CASSPSRGRDTDTQYF.